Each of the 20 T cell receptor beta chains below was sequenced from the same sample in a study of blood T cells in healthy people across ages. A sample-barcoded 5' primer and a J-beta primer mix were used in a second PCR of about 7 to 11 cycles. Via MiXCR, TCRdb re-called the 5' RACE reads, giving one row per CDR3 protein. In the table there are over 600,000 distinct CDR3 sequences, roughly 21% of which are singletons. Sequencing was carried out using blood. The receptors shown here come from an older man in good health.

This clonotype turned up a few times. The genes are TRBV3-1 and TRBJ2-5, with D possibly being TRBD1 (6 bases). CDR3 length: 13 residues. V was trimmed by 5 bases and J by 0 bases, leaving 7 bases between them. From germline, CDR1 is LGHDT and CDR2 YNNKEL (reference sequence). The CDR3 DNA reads TGTGCCAGCAGCTGGACAGACCAAGAGACCCAGTACTTC. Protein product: CASSWTDQETQYF.

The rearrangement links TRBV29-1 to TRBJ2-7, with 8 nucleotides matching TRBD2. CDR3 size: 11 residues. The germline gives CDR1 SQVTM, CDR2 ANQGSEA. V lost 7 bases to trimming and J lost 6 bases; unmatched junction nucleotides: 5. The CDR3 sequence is CSGTSRSEQYF. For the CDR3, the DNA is TGCAGCGGGACTAGCAGGAGCGAGCAGTACTTC.

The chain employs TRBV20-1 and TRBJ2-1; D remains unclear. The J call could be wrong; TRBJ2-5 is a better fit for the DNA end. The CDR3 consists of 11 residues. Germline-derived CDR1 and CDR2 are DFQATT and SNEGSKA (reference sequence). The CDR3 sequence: CSAHDRETQYF. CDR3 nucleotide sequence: TGCAGTGCACATGACCGGGAGACCCAGTACTTC.

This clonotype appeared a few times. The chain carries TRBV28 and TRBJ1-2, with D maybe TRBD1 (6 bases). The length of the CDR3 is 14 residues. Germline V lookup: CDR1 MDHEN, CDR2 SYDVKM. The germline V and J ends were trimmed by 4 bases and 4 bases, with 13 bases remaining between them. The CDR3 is CASSSDSHLYGYTF. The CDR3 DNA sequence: TGTGCCAGCAGTTCGGACAGCCACCTCTATGGCTACACCTTC.

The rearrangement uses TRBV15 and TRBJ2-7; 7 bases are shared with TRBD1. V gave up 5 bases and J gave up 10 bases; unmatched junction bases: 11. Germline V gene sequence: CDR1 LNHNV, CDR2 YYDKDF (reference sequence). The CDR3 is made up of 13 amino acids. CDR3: CATSETRDSKQYF. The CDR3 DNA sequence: TGTGCCACCAGCGAAACAAGGGACAGCAAACAGTACTTC. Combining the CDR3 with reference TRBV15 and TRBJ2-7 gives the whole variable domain DAMVIQNPRYQVTQFGKPVTLSCSQTLNHNVMYWYQQKSSQAPKLLFHYYDKDFNNEADTPDNFQSRRPNTSFCFLDIRSPGLGDTAMYLCATSETRDSKQYFGPGTRLTVT.

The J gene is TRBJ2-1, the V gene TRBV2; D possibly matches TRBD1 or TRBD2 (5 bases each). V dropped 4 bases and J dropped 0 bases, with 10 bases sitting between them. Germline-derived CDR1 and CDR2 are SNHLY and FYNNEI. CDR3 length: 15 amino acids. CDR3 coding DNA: TGTGCCAGCAGTGGGGGGTATAGCTCCTACAATGAGCAGTTCTTC. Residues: CASSGGYSSYNEQFF. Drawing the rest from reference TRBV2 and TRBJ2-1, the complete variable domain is EPEVTQTPSHQVTQMGQEVILRCVPISNHLYFYWYRQILGQKVEFLVSFYNNEISEKSEIFDDQFSVERPDGSNFTLKIRSTKLEDSAMYFCASSGGYSSYNEQFFGPGTRLTVL.

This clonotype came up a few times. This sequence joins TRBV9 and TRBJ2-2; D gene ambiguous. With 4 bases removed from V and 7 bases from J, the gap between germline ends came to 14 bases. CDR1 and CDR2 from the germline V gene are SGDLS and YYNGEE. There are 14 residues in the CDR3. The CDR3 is CASSPRTVGGELFF. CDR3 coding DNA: TGTGCCAGCAGCCCCCGGACCGTGGGCGGGGAGCTGTTTTTT.

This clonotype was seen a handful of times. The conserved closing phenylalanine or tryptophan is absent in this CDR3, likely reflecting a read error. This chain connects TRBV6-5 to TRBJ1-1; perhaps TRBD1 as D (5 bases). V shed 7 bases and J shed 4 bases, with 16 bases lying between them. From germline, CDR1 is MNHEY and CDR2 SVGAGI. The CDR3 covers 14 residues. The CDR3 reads CASTLGGFGTEAFP. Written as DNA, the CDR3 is TGTGCCAGCACCCTGGGGGGATTCGGCACTGAAGCTTTCCCT.

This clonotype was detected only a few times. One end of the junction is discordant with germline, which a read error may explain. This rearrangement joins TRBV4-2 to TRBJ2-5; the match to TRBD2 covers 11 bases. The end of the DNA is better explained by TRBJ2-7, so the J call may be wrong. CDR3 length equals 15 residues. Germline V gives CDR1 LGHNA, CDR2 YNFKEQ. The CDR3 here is CASGQTSGRMYEQYF. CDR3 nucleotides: TGTGCCAGCGGCCAAACTAGCGGGAGAATGTACGAGCAGTACTTC.

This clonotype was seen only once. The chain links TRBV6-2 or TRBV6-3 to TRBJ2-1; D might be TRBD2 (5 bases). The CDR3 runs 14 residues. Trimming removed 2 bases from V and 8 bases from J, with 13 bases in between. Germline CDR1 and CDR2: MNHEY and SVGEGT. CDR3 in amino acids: CASSYRALGDEQFF. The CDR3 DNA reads TGTGCCAGCAGTTACAGGGCCCTGGGAGATGAGCAGTTCTTC.

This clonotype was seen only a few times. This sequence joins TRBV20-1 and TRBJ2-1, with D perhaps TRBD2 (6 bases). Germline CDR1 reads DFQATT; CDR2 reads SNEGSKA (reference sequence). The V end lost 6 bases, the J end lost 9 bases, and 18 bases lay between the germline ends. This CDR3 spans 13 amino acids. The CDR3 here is CSAWEASSGEQFF. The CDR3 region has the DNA TGCAGTGCATGGGAGGCTAGCTCCGGTGAGCAGTTCTTC.

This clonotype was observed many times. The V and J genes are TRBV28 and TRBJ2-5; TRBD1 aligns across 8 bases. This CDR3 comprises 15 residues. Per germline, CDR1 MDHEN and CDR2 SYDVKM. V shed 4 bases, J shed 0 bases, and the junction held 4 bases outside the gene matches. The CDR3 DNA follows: TGTGCCAGCAGTTCCCAGGGGGCTTACCAAGAGACCCAGTACTTC. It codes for CASSSQGAYQETQYF.

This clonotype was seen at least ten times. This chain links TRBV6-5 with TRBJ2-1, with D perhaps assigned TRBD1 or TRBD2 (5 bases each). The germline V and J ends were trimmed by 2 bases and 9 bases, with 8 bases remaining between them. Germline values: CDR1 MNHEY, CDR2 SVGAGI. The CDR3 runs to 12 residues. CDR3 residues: CASSYGGSEQFF. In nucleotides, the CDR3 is TGTGCCAGCAGTTACGGGGGATCTGAGCAGTTCTTC.

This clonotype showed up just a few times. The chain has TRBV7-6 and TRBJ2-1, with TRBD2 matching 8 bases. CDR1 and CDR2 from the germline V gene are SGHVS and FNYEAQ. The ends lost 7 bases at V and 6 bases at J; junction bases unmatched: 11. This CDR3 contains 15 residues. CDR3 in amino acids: CASTAGTRDVNEQFF. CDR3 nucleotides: TGTGCCAGCACAGCAGGGACTAGAGATGTCAATGAGCAGTTCTTC.

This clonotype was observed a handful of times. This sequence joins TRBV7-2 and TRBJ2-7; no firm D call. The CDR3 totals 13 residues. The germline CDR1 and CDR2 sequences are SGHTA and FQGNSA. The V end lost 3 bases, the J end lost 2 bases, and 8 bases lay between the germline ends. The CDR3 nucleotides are TGTGCCAGCAGCTTCCCGCTTCCCTACGAGCAGTACTTC. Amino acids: CASSFPLPYEQYF.

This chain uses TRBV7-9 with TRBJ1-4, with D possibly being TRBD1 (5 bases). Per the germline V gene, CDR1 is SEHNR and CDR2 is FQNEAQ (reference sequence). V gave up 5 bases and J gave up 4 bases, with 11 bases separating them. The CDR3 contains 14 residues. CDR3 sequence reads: CASSPATVNEKLFF. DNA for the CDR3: TGTGCCAGCAGCCCGGCGACAGTTAATGAAAAACTGTTTTTT.

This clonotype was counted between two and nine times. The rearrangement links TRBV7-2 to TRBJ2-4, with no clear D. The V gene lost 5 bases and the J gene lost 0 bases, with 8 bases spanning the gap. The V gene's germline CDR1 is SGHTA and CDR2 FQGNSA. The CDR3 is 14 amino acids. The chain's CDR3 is CASSPNIAKNIQYF. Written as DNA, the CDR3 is TGTGCCAGCAGCCCGAATATAGCCAAAAACATTCAGTACTTC.

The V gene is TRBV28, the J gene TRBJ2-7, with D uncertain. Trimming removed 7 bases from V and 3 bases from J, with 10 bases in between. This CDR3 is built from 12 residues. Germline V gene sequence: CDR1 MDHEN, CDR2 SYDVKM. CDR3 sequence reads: CASTETLYEQYF. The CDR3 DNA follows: TGTGCCAGCACAGAGACCCTCTACGAGCAGTACTTC.

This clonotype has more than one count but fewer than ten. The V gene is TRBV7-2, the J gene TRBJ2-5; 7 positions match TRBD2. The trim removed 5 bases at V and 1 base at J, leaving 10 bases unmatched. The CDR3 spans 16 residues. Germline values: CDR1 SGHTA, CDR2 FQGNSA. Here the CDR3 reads CASSRGAGLPQETQYF. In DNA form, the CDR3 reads TGTGCCAGCAGCCGCGGAGCGGGGTTACCCCAAGAGACCCAGTACTTC. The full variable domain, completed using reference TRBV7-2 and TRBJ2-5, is GAGVSQSPSNKVTEKGKDVELRCDPISGHTALYWYRQSLGQGLEFLIYFQGNSAPDKSGLPSDRFSAERTGGSVSTLTIQRTQQEDSAVYLCASSRGAGLPQETQYFGPGTRLLVL.

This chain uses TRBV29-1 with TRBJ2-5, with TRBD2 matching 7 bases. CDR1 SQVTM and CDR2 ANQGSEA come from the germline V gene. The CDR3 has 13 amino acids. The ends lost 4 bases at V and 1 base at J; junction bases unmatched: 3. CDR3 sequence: CSVAGGLQETQYF. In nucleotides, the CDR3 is TGCAGCGTTGCGGGGGGACTCCAAGAGACCCAGTACTTC.